The 17 T cell receptor beta chains in this list originate from one sample, sequenced in a study of T cell responses to AZD1222 COVID-19 vaccine (dated by TCRdb to about 2021). The label giving this sample's time point can be read as: baseline before first vaccination. Library preparation used the immunoSEQ multiplex PCR assay. In TCRdb, the immuneACCESS table is reduced to in-frame sequences with V and J assigned. These tables do not hold every clone; where another copy was compared, an unresolved V gene accounts for under half, and the others remain unexplained. The sample contains approximately 44,000 clones, about 78% of them found a single time. The ten top clones hold 3.5% to 5% of the sample. The source material was peripheral blood, sampled on day 0 of AZD1222 vaccination. The receptors were sampled from an adult in good health.

The chain joins TRBV10-2 to TRBJ1-2; D is undetermined. V was shortened by 5 bases and J by 7 bases, with 17 bases between the two germline ends. The CDR3 contains 14 residues. Germline CDR1 WSHSY, CDR2 SAAADI. DNA for the CDR3: TGCGCCAGCAGTAGCCGGGTCTCAACAACTGGCTACACCTTC. Translation gives CASSSRVSTTGYTF.

The chain combines TRBV6-5 with TRBJ2-3; D gene ambiguous. V was clipped by 2 bases and J by 0 bases, with 9 bases between them. CDR3 length: 15 residues. CDR1 is MNHEY and CDR2 is SVGAGI in the germline V gene. The DNA of the CDR3 is TGTGCCAGCAGTTACGCCCTAGGGAGCACAGATACGCAGTATTTT. The encoded protein is CASSYALGSTDTQYF.

The V call is TRBV6-2 or TRBV6-3, the J call TRBJ2-3; D is uncertain. The CDR3 runs to 12 residues. Germline V gene lookup returns CDR1 MNHEY and CDR2 SVGEGT. The V end was cut by 6 bases, the J end by 6 bases, with 10 bases between. CDR3 protein: CASSGSSDTQYF. Here the CDR3 DNA reads TGTGCCAGCAGCGGTTCTTCCGATACGCAGTATTTT.

The chain's CDR3 is CAWSGPRTGRGYGYTF. The CDR3 DNA is TGTGCCTGGAGCGGACCGAGGACAGGGAGGGGCTATGGCTACACCTTC. The chain links TRBV30 to TRBJ1-2; 8 bases are shared with TRBD1. The germline gives CDR1 GTSNPN, CDR2 SVGIG (reference sequence). CDR3 size: 16 residues. After removal of 3 bases from V and 4 bases from J, the junction contained 13 bases not matched to a gene.

This chain joins TRBV19 and TRBJ2-3; 9 bases line up with TRBD1. V gave up 5 bases and J gave up 4 bases; unmatched junction bases: 10. This CDR3 region has 16 residues. Germline CDR1 and CDR2: LNHDA and SQIVND (reference sequence). The CDR3: CASSSQRDRESDTQYF. CDR3 sequence (DNA): TGTGCCAGTAGTTCCCAACGGGACAGGGAATCAGATACGCAGTATTTT. The whole variable domain, remainder taken from reference TRBV19 and TRBJ2-3, is DGGITQSPKYLFRKEGQNVTLSCEQNLNHDAMYWYRQDPGQGLRLIYYSQIVNDFQKGDIAEGYSVSREKKESFPLTVTSAQKNPTAFYLCASSSQRDRESDTQYFGPGTRLTVL.

J is TRBJ2-5 and V is TRBV14; the D gene is possibly TRBD2 (6 bases). Germline-derived CDR1 and CDR2 are SGHDN and FVKESK. V lost 5 bases and J lost 1, with 14 bases in between. CDR3 length: 15 amino acids. CDR3 loop: CASSEYGSGQETQYF. The CDR3 DNA reads as TGTGCCAGCAGCGAATACGGTAGCGGCCAAGAGACCCAGTACTTC.

DNA for the CDR3: TGTGCCAGCAGTCCCCTGACAGGGATGGGTGGCTACACCTTC. It encodes CASSPLTGMGGYTF. This chain connects TRBV6-5 to TRBJ1-2; TRBD1 agrees at 7 bases. The V and J ends lost 5 bases and 7 bases, in that order; junction bases with no gene match: 10. Germline V gene data show CDR1 as MNHEY and CDR2 as SVGAGI. This CDR3 is built from 14 residues.

Comment on this clone: A junction boundary mismatches the germline segment, possibly from a read error. The J gene is TRBJ2-2, the V gene TRBV5-1; 7 bases agree with TRBD1. Germline values: CDR1 SGHRS, CDR2 YFSETQ. The CDR3 totals 16 residues. The CDR3 sequence is CASSLNRGSKTGELFF. The CDR3 DNA reads TGCGCCAGCAGCTTGAACAGGGGTTCGAAGACCGGGGAGCTGTTTTTT.

The chain is built from TRBV18 and TRBJ1-4; TRBD1 is a possible D gene (5 bases). This CDR3 contains 14 residues. V lost 3 bases and J 8 bases, leaving 13 bases between the germline ends. The germline V gene encodes CDR1 KGHSH and CDR2 LQKENI. For the CDR3, the DNA is TGTGCCAGCTCACCGGGGGACTCAAGCGAAAAACTGTTTTTT. Its protein is CASSPGDSSEKLFF.

V usage is TRBV5-1 and J usage is TRBJ2-1, with 7 bases lining up with TRBD1. CDR1 and CDR2 from the germline V gene are SGHRS and YFSETQ. The CDR3 totals 14 residues. Trimming cost V 0 bases and J 6 bases; bases outside gene matches: 3. The CDR3 DNA reads as TGCGCCAGCAGCTTGGAGGGGGCCGTCAATGAGCAGTTCTTC. Amino acids: CASSLEGAVNEQFF.

This clone was seen a handful of times. V is TRBV20-1 and J is TRBJ2-7; D is uncertain. The V gene lost 6 bases and the J gene lost 3 bases, with 9 bases spanning the gap. Germline CDR1 DFQATT, CDR2 SNEGSKA (reference sequence). The CDR3 has 11 residues. The CDR3 sequence is CSAGEHYEQYF. For the CDR3, the DNA is TGCAGTGCGGGTGAGCACTACGAGCAGTACTTC.

This sequence joins TRBV7-9 and TRBJ2-2; D possibly corresponds to TRBD2 (6 bases). Per the germline V gene, CDR1 is SEHNR and CDR2 is FQNEAQ (reference sequence). The CDR3 is 14 residues long. The ends were cut back, 4 bases at V and 4 bases at J, with 10 bases in the middle. Here the CDR3 reads CASSYSGSTGELFF. CDR3 in DNA: TGTGCCAGCAGCTATAGCGGCTCCACCGGGGAGCTGTTTTTT.

V usage is TRBV19 and J usage is TRBJ2-7, with 10 bases matching TRBD2. The V gene's germline CDR1 is LNHDA and CDR2 SQIVND (reference sequence). After removal of 3 bases from V and 7 bases from J, the junction contained 3 bases not matched to a gene. This CDR3 spans 13 amino acids. The chain's CDR3 is CASSIATSGEQYF. The CDR3 DNA reads TGTGCCAGTAGTATCGCGACTAGCGGGGAGCAGTACTTC.

The chain uses TRBV5-5 and TRBJ1-3; possible D gene TRBD1, 5 bases. Trimming took 3 bases from V and 0 from J, leaving 16 bases between them. The CDR3 has 17 amino acids. Germline CDR1 reads SGHKS; CDR2 reads YYEKEE (reference sequence). Here the CDR3 DNA reads TGTGCCAGCAGCTGGGACCAACTGAGCCACTCTGGAAACACCATATATTTT. It yields the protein CASSWDQLSHSGNTIYF.

In its sample, this clone is medium-sized. The chain carries TRBV28 and TRBJ1-5, with TRBD1 matching over 8 bases. CDR1 MDHEN and CDR2 SYDVKM come from the germline V gene. CDR3 length: 17 amino acids. Trimming cost V 3 bases and J 1 base; bases outside gene matches: 8. This CDR3 is CASSLPQGARSNQPQHF. CDR3 DNA sequence: TGTGCCAGCAGTTTGCCGCAGGGGGCGAGGAGCAATCAGCCCCAGCATTTT. The whole variable domain, remainder taken from reference TRBV28 and TRBJ1-5, is DVKVTQSSRYLVKRTGEKVFLECVQDMDHENMFWYRQDPGLGLRLIYFSYDVKMKEKGDIPEGYSVSREKKERFSLILESASTNQTSMYLCASSLPQGARSNQPQHFGDGTRLSIL.

In this sample, this clone turned up once. V gene TRBV7-2 combines with J gene TRBJ1-2, with D possibly matching TRBD1 (5 bases). CDR1 and CDR2 from the germline V gene are SGHTA and FQGNSA. The CDR3 runs to 13 residues. V lost 5 bases, J lost 3 bases, and 10 bases lay in between. CDR3 protein: CASSPDTYYGYTF. For the CDR3, the DNA is TGTGCCAGCAGCCCGGACACCTACTATGGCTACACCTTC.

The V and J genes are TRBV7-2 and TRBJ2-3, with D maybe TRBD2 (5 bases). Trimming pared 4 bases from V and 6 bases from J, leaving 11 bases between. The CDR3 covers 13 residues. Looked up from germline, CDR1 is SGHTA and CDR2 is FQGNSA. The CDR3 DNA reads as TGTGCCAGCAGCTCACTAGTAGGGGATACGCAGTATTTT. This encodes CASSSLVGDTQYF.